This is a list of T cell receptor beta chains from one sample in a study of human T cells and chemical hapten exposure. TCRdb recomputed calls from the RACE reads with MiXCR, one row per CDR3 protein. The sample includes tens of thousands of distinct CDR3 sequences, roughly an eighth of them seen just once. Here the sequenced sample was whole blood, taken in connection with sensitization to the hapten diphenylcyclopropenone (DPC). Receptors were obtained from a woman aged 40 to 49 with alopecia areata. Some clones in this sample may be carry-over from other donors' samples. CDR3s include the opening cysteine and the closing phenylalanine or tryptophan. Each record gives: D gene, clone size, J gene, V gene, CDR3 DNA, CDR3 protein. A D gene is named only where the DNA matches it firmly. Not every row has a clone size; where given, it reads once, few, many or a size class.

TRBD1 many TRBJ1-4 TRBV4-3 TGCGCCAGCAGCCAAGATAGTTTCAAAAGTGTTTTCGGACAGGGCAATGAAAAACTGTTTTTT CASSQDSFKSVFGQGNEKLFF
NA NA TRBJ2-7 TRBV28 TGTGCCAGCAGTGTCGGACAGTCCGGGCAGTACTTC CASSVGQSGQYF
TRBD1 few TRBJ2-1 TRBV29-1 TGCAGCGCCCAAACAGGGGTAGGCACCTACAATGAGCAGTTCTTC CSAQTGVGTYNEQFF
TRBD2 many TRBJ2-3 TRBV3-1 TGTGCCAGCAGCCAGACTAGCGGGGGAAACACAGATACGCAGTATTTT CASSQTSGGNTDTQYF
TRBD2 few TRBJ2-3 TRBV7-3 TGTGCCAGCAGCTGGACTAGCGCGAACACAGATACGCAGTATTTT CASSWTSANTDTQYF
NA many TRBJ2-5 TRBV10-3 TGTGCCATCAGTCGGGGGCCCGGAGGCCAAGAGACCCAGTACTTC CAISRGPGGQETQYF
NA many TRBJ1-3 TRBV30 TGTGCCTGGGCAGCCTCTGGAAACACCATATATTTT CAWAASGNTIYF
NA many TRBJ2-3 TRBV7-9 TGTGCCAGCAGCTTACCTGCAGATACGCAGTATTTT CASSLPADTQYF
NA NA TRBJ1-5 TRBV6-2/TRBV6-3 TGTGCCAGCAGTTACTCGACCCGAGATCAGCCCCAGCATTTT CASSYSTRDQPQHF
NA many TRBJ2-7 TRBV7-9 TGTGCCAGCAGCTTAGTATCGGCGGGTACCCTCTACGAGCAGTACTTC CASSLVSAGTLYEQYF